This TCR beta chain was identified during a study of response to subunit inactivated influenza vaccine. CDR1 and CDR2 from the germline V gene are SGHVS and FNYEAQ. V was clipped by 5 bases and J by 6 bases, with 14 bases between them. The CDR3 totals 13 residues. From the RT-PCR reads, TCRdb called clonotypes with MiXCR, one entry per CDR3 protein. The repertoire holds around 200,000 distinct CDR3 sequences, with approximately 12% as singletons. This sample was also put to use in a study of T cells expressing NK-cell markers. From that second work: As the method of synthesis, 5'RACE template switching with UMIs yielded TCR beta cDNA. In about 6 donors, dominant CD3+CD56+NKG2C+ clones formed about 1.0-8% of CD8+ cells. These clonotypes additionally ranked first within the CD3+CD56-NKG2C+ fraction of several donors.

The chain combines TRBV7-6 with TRBJ2-7; no definite D call. The sample consisted of CD8+ T cells sorted from PBMCs, taken 11 to 12 days after vaccination. This clonotype originated in a man between 50 and 59 years old who received an inactivated influenza vaccine. The CDR3 sequence: CASSQTEAGEQYF. CDR3 DNA: TGTGCCAGCAGCCAAACCGAGGCTGGCGAGCAGTACTTC.